Presented here are 15 T cell receptor beta chains from one specimen sequenced in a study of shared clonotypes between healthy human individuals. CD45RO-negative, CCR7-positively selected cells formed the naive CD8 fraction, excluding terminally differentiated effector memory CD45RA+ cells. Only in-frame clones appear in the TCRdb table, and some are missing; sequencing was by immunoSEQ multiplex PCR. The table lists about 600,000 clones, roughly 98% of them singletons, with 0.25% to 0.35% in the top ten. Sequences were obtained from naive CD8+ T cells sorted from blood. Receptors originate from a man aged 25-40 years in good health.

The chain joins TRBV11-1 to TRBJ2-5, with 7 bases identical to TRBD2. The V gene end was trimmed by 8 bases and the J gene end by 1 base; junction bases not matched to a gene: 13. The CDR3 totals 16 residues. CDR1 and CDR2 (germline): SGHAT, FQDESV (reference sequence). The CDR3 DNA reads as TGTGCCAGCCGTGCGGGAGTTAAATCTACCCAAGAGACCCAGTACTTC. It is translated as CASRAGVKSTQETQYF.

DNA of the CDR3: TGCAGCGTTGAAGGGGGGGACAGACTCTACGAGCAGTACTTC. It is translated as CSVEGGDRLYEQYF. The rearrangement links TRBV29-1 to TRBJ2-7; possible D gene TRBD1, 7 bases. Trimming took off 1 base at V and 3 bases at J, with 13 bases between the two ends. From germline, CDR1 is SQVTM and CDR2 ANQGSEA. The CDR3 contains 14 residues.

The CDR3 DNA sequence: TGCGCCAGCAGCCAACGTACACGGGACAGGGTAAGTAGGGCTGAAGCTTTCTTT. It specifies CASSQRTRDRVSRAEAFF. The chain has TRBV4-1 and TRBJ1-1; 9 bases map to TRBD1. V was pared by 2 bases and J by 6 bases, with 16 bases of the junction left unmatched. Germline CDR1 MGHRA, CDR2 YSYEKL. The CDR3 contains 18 residues.

The chain employs TRBV21-1 and TRBJ1-2. TRBV21-1 is recorded as a pseudogene. CDR3 length equals 12 residues. The CDR3 coding sequence is TGTGCCAGCAGCAAAGGTCTCAGCCCCTACACCTTC. Translated: CASSKGLSPYTF.

This clone appeared a single time. Other DNA sequences in the sample encode the same CDR3. The J gene is TRBJ2-7, the V gene TRBV19; 12 bases map to TRBD2. Per germline, CDR1 LNHDA and CDR2 SQIVND (reference sequence). This CDR3 is built from 13 residues. Trimming took 8 bases from V and 2 from J; bases not matched to a gene: 1. This CDR3 is CASRLAGAYEQYF. Written as DNA, the CDR3 is TGTGCCAGTCGACTAGCGGGGGCCTACGAGCAGTACTTC.

This clone was detected only once. CDR3 nucleotides: TGTGCCAGCAGCCTAGCGGGAGTGGACAATGAGCAGTTCTTC. Amino acids: CASSLAGVDNEQFF. This chain links TRBV13 with TRBJ2-1, with 10 positions matching TRBD2. CDR3 size: 14 residues. With 5 bases clipped from V and 5 bases from J, the junction kept 3 bases outside the gene matches. The germline CDR1 and CDR2 sequences are PRHDT and FYEKMQ (reference sequence).

V gene TRBV29-1 combines with J gene TRBJ2-7, with 10 bases identical to TRBD1. The CDR3 is 14 amino acids. The junction had 7 bases not matched to a gene; V was cut back by 6 bases and J by 2 bases. CDR1 is SQVTM, CDR2 ANQGSEA, per germline. The chain's CDR3 is CSVAEGQGPYEQYF. The CDR3, as DNA: TGCAGCGTCGCCGAGGGACAGGGGCCCTACGAGCAGTACTTC.

This chain links TRBV4-1 with TRBJ2-5; D may match TRBD1 or TRBD2 (5 bases each). V was shortened by 1 base and J by 4 bases, with 10 bases between the two germline ends. The CDR3 runs 14 residues. CDR1 and CDR2 from the germline V gene are MGHRA and YSYEKL. This CDR3 reads CASSQGLGVETQYF. The CDR3 DNA follows: TGCGCCAGCAGCCAAGGACTGGGGGTAGAGACCCAGTACTTC.

The V and J genes are TRBV27 and TRBJ1-2; tentatively, D is TRBD1 (6 bases). CDR3 length equals 15 residues. Germline values: CDR1 MNHEY, CDR2 SMNVEV (reference sequence). V was cut by 5 bases and J by 0 bases, with 13 bases left in between. The CDR3 spells CASSMDPGANYGYTF. The CDR3 DNA is TGTGCCAGCAGTATGGACCCAGGGGCTAACTATGGCTACACCTTC.

This clone was seen a single time. The chain employs TRBV5-5 and TRBJ2-3; D is unresolved. Germline CDR1 and CDR2: SGHKS and YYEKEE (reference sequence). The CDR3 is 12 residues long. Trimming took 5 bases from V and 2 from J, leaving 6 bases between them. The CDR3 DNA is TGTGCCAGCAGGGTGCCCACAGATACGCAGTATTTT. Protein product: CASRVPTDTQYF.

The chain employs TRBV4-1 and TRBJ1-2; D is unresolved. Germline CDR1 MGHRA, CDR2 YSYEKL. The ends were cut back, 4 bases at V and 4 bases at J, with 16 bases in the middle. The length of the CDR3 is 15 residues. CDR3 in amino acids: CASSPSGETSYGYTF. CDR3 nucleotide sequence: TGCGCCAGCAGCCCAAGCGGAGAGACTTCCTATGGCTACACCTTC.

The rearrangement uses TRBV5-6 and TRBJ2-1; D may be TRBD1 (6 bases). CDR1 SGHDT and CDR2 YYEEEE come from the germline V gene. The V end was cut by 9 bases, the J end by 8 bases, with 15 bases between. CDR3 length: 12 amino acids. The CDR3 spells CATTSGVDEQFF. The CDR3 DNA is TGTGCCACCACCTCAGGGGTCGATGAGCAGTTCTTC.

The chain is built from TRBV6-1 and TRBJ2-7; perhaps TRBD2 as D (5 bases). CDR1 and CDR2 (germline): MNHNS, SASEGT. This CDR3 has 15 residues. V lost 5 bases to trimming and J lost 3 bases, with 17 bases between them. CDR3: CASSPGRGKYYEQYF. In nucleotides, the CDR3 is TGTGCCAGCAGTCCTGGACGAGGGAAGTACTACGAGCAGTACTTC.

The chain is built from TRBV14 and TRBJ2-7; no clear D. Germline V CDR1 and CDR2: SGHDN, FVKESK. Trimming shortened V by 1 base and J by 0 bases, and 4 bases separated the two germline ends. This CDR3 contains 13 residues. CDR3 in amino acids: CASSQGDSYEQYF. The CDR3 bases are TGTGCCAGCAGCCAAGGGGACTCCTACGAGCAGTACTTC.

The chain is built from TRBV29-1 and TRBJ2-7; the D is unclear. V shed 4 bases and J shed 3 bases, with 13 bases lying between them. The length of the CDR3 is 13 residues. Per the germline V gene, CDR1 is SQVTM and CDR2 is ANQGSEA. The chain's CDR3 is CSVVDRVFYEQYF. CDR3 coding DNA: TGCAGCGTTGTTGACCGGGTCTTCTACGAGCAGTACTTC.